The rows below give T cell receptor beta chains drawn from one sample of a study of naive and memory T cell subsets. TCRdb redid the calling of the UMI-ligation and nested PCR reads with MiXCR, one entry per CDR3 protein. The sample has 130,000 to 150,000 distinct CDR3 sequences, roughly 20% seen once. Material: naive CD4+ T cells from blood. Receptors originate from a human donor in good health. Both conserved end residues are part of each CDR3. Fields, in order: D gene, V gene, clone size, J gene, CDR3 DNA, CDR3 protein. A D gene is named only where the DNA matches it firmly. The size of a clone is reported for some rows only, either as once, few or many, or as a class for expanded clones.

-	TRBV29-1	few	TRBJ1-2	TGCAGCGCTGCCTCCAGGGAACGTGGCTACACCTTC	CSAASRERGYTF
TRBD2	TRBV29-1	few	TRBJ2-3	TGCAGCGTCGGCCGACTAGCGGGAGTCACAGATACGCAGTATTTT	CSVGRLAGVTDTQYF
TRBD2	TRBV11-3	-	TRBJ2-1	TGTGCCAGCAGCTTAGGACTAGCGGGAGGGACGAGGAATGAGCAGTTCTTC	CASSLGLAGGTRNEQFF
-	TRBV5-1	-	TRBJ1-1	TGCGCCACCAGAGCCCGGACAAACACTGAAGCTTTCTTT	CATRARTNTEAFF
-	TRBV21-1	few	TRBJ2-7	TGTGCCAGCAGCTCCAGGCTCTCCCCAGGGGTGATACAGCAGTACTTC	CASSSRLSPGVIQQYF
-	TRBV29-1	-	TRBJ2-1	TGCAGCGTTGATCGCTCGTCCTACAATGAGCAGTTCTTC	CSVDRSSYNEQFF
-	TRBV29-1	many	TRBJ2-3	TGCAGCGTTGAAGATCGGAGGGGGCGAATTCTTACAAACACAGATACGCAGTATTTT	CSVEDRRGRILTNTDTQYF
TRBD2	TRBV6-5	-	TRBJ2-7	TGTGCCAGCAGTTACTCGCGACCGATACTAGCGGGAGTTGAGCAGTACTTC	CASSYSRPILAGVEQYF
-	TRBV2	-	TRBJ1-5	TGTGCCAGCAGTCGAGGCCAGAACAGCAATCAGCCCCAGCATTTT	CASSRGQNSNQPQHF
TRBD2	TRBV7-2	few	TRBJ2-1	TGTGCCAGCAGCCCTAGCGGGAGCCCTCCAGGTGAGCAGTTCTTC	CASSPSGSPPGEQFF
TRBD2	TRBV29-1	many	TRBJ2-7	TGCAGCGTTACGGAGCTAGCGGGAAGGGGTGAGCAGTACTTC	CSVTELAGRGEQYF
TRBD2	TRBV6-1	few	TRBJ2-2	TGTGCCAGCAGTGCTGGGACTAGCGGGAGAGATGGCGGGGAGCTGTTTTTT	CASSAGTSGRDGGELFF
-	TRBV6-5	-	TRBJ1-4	TGTGCCAGCAGTTACTCGAACGGGCCGGATCTGTTTTTT	CASSYSNGPDLFF
TRBD2	TRBV7-8	-	TRBJ2-3	TGTGCCAGCAGCAAGGGACTAGCCGCAGATACGCAGTATTTT	CASSKGLAADTQYF
TRBD2	TRBV11-2	-	TRBJ2-3	TGTGCCAGCAGCTTAGCGGCTAGCGGGCCTAGCACAGATACGCAGTATTTT	CASSLAASGPSTDTQYF
TRBD1	TRBV29-1	-	TRBJ2-1	TGCAGCGCGAACAGGGGGTCTTACAATGAGCAGTTCTTC	CSANRGSYNEQFF
-	TRBV20-1	-	TRBJ2-1	TGCAGTGCTAGCAACGCGGGAGTCCAGGGGGGTGAGCAGTTCTTC	CSASNAGVQGGEQFF
TRBD2	TRBV28	many	TRBJ2-1	TGTGCCAGCCAAGGACTAGCGGGGAAGATTAGCTCCTACAATGAGCAGTTCTTC	CASQGLAGKISSYNEQFF
TRBD1	TRBV6-6	-	TRBJ1-4	TGTGCCAGCAGTCACGGAGACAGGGGGAATGAAAAACTGTTTTTT	CASSHGDRGNEKLFF
TRBD2	TRBV6-5	-	TRBJ2-3	TGTGCCAGCAGTTACTCGATGATAGCGGGAGGCGCAGATACGCAGTATTTT	CASSYSMIAGGADTQYF
-	TRBV6-1	-	TRBJ2-5	TGTGCCAGCAGTCCCCCTATGTTAAAAGAGACCCAGTACTTC	CASSPPMLKETQYF
-	TRBV5-1	-	TRBJ2-7	TGCGCCAGCAGCTTGGATGGGCAACCCTCCTACGAGCAGTACTTC	CASSLDGQPSYEQYF
TRBD2	TRBV19	-	TRBJ2-7	TGTGCCAGTAGTCTAAAGCGGGGGCCCTCCTACGAGCAGTACTTC	CASSLKRGPSYEQYF
-	TRBV4-1	once	TRBJ1-5	TGCGCCAGCAGTCCCGGGGACCTAGTGAATCAGCCCCAGCATTTT	CASSPGDLVNQPQHF
TRBD1	TRBV7-9	-	TRBJ1-5	TGTGCCAGCAGTTATGGACAGGGGGCTTATCAGCCCCAGCATTTT	CASSYGQGAYQPQHF
TRBD1	TRBV5-1	-	TRBJ2-1	TGCGCCAGCAGCTTGGCCGGGACAGGGGGGAACAATGAGCAGTTCTTC	CASSLAGTGGNNEQFF
-	TRBV12-3/TRBV12-4	-	TRBJ1-4	TGTGCCAGCAGTCCGGGACGTGAAAAACTGTTTTTT	CASSPGREKLFF
-	TRBV5-5	-	TRBJ1-2	TGTGCCAGCAGGTTGACTGGGCTCTATGGCTACACCTTC	CASRLTGLYGYTF
-	TRBV6-5	many	TRBJ2-7	TGTGCCAGCAGAGTGACAGGGACTAAATACGAGCAGTACTTC	CASRVTGTKYEQYF
TRBD1	TRBV25-1	few	TRBJ2-5	TGTGCCAGCAGTGAAGCAGGGGGCAGGGAGACCCAGTACTTC	CASSEAGGRETQYF
-	TRBV5-1	-	TRBJ2-2	TGCGCCAGCAGCCAACAGGGACGGGCGAACACCGGGGAGCTGTTTTTT	CASSQQGRANTGELFF
-	TRBV28	few	TRBJ2-1	TGTGCCAGCGCGCGGGCAGGGGACAATGAGCAGTTCTTC	CASARAGDNEQFF
-	TRBV6-6	-	TRBJ1-1	TGTGCCCTAACACGGGGCGAATTGAACACTGAAGCTTTCTTT	CALTRGELNTEAFF
-	TRBV6-2/TRBV6-3	-	TRBJ1-1	TGTGCCAGCAGTTCTTGGGGGATGGCTGAAGCTTTCTTT	CASSSWGMAEAFF
-	TRBV29-1	few	TRBJ1-2	TGCAGCGTTGTCTTAGTAAAAGGGTCAGAGAACTATGGCTACACCTTC	CSVVLVKGSENYGYTF
-	TRBV7-2	-	TRBJ2-1	TGTGCCAGCAGCCCCCGGACCGCGCAGCAGTTCTTC	CASSPRTAQQFF
TRBD1	TRBV2	-	TRBJ2-7	TGTGCCAGCAGTGGGGTGGGGGACAGATTCTACGAGCAGTACTTC	CASSGVGDRFYEQYF
TRBD1	TRBV14	many	TRBJ2-2	TGTGCCAGCAGCCAAAGGACAGGGAGGCCCACCGGGGAGCTGTTTTTT	CASSQRTGRPTGELFF
-	TRBV4-3	once	TRBJ2-1	TGCGCCAGCAGCCAAGATTACGGAAGGCTCAGGGATGAGCAGTTCTTC	CASSQDYGRLRDEQFF
-	TRBV30	many	TRBJ1-1	TGTGCCTGGAGTGTAAAGGGGGAAGCTTTCTTT	CAWSVKGEAFF
TRBD2	TRBV20-1	-	TRBJ2-2	TGCAGTGCTAGAGACCCTGGACTAGCGGGAAGAGGGAACGGGGAGCTGTTTTTT	CSARDPGLAGRGNGELFF
-	TRBV25-1	many	TRBJ2-5	TGTGCCAGCAGTGAAGCTGGGGGGACTCCCCGGGGGACCCAGTACTTC	CASSEAGGTPRGTQYF
-	TRBV6-6	-	TRBJ2-1	TGTGCCAGCAGTTTAACCGGGACGCGGACTCGTTCCTACAATGAGCAGTTCTTC	CASSLTGTRTRSYNEQFF
-	TRBV12-3/TRBV12-4	many	TRBJ1-5	TGTGCCAGCAGTTTTCGGTGGAATCAGCCCCAGCATTTT	CASSFRWNQPQHF
-	TRBV29-1	-	TRBJ2-4	TGCAGCGTTAAATTGCGCGACGCACCAGCCAAAAACATTCAGTACTTC	CSVKLRDAPAKNIQYF
TRBD2	TRBV28	-	TRBJ2-7	TGTGCCAGTCTGACTAGCCCCAAGGAGCAGTACTTC	CASLTSPKEQYF